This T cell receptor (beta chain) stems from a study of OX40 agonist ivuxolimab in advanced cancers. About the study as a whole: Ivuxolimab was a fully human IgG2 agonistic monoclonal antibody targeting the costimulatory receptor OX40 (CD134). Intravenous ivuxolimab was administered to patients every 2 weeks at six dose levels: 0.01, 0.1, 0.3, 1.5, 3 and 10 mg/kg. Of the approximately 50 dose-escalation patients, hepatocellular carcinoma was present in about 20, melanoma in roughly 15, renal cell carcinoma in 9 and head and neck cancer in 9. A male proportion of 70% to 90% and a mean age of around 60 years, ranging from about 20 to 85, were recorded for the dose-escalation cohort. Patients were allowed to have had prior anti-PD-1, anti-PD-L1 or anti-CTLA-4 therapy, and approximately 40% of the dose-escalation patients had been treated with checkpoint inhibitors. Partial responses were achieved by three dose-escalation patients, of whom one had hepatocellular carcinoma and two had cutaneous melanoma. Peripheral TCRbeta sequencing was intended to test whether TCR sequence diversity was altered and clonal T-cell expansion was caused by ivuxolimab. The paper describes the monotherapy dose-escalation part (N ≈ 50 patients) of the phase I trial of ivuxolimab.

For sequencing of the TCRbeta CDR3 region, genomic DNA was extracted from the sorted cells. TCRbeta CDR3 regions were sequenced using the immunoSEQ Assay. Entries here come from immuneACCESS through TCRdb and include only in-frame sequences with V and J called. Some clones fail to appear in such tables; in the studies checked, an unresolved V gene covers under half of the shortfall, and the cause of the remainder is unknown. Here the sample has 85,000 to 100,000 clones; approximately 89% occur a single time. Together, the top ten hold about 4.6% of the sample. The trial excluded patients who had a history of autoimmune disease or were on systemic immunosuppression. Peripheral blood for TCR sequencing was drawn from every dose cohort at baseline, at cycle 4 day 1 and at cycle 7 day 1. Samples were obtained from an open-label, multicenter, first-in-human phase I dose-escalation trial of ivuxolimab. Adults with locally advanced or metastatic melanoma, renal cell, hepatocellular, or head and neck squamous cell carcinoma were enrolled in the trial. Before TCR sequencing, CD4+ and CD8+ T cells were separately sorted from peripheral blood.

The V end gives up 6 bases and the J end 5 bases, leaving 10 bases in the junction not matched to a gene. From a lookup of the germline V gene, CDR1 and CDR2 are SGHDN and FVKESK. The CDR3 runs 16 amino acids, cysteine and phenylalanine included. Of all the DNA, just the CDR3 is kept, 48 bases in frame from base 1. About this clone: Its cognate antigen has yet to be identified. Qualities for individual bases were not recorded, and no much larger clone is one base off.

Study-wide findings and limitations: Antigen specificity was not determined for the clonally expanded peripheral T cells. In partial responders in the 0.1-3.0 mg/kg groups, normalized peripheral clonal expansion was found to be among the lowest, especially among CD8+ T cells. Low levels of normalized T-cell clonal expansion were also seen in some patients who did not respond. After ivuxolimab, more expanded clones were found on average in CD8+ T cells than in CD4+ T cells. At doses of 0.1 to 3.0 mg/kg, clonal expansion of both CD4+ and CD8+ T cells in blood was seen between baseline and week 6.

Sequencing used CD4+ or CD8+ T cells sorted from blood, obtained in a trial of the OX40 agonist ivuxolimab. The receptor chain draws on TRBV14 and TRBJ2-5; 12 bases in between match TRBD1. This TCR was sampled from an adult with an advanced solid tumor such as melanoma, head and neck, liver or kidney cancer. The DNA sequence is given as TGTGCCAGCAGTCGGGACAGGGGGCGTTTTAGGGAGACCCAGTACTTC. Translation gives CASSRDRGRFRETQYF.